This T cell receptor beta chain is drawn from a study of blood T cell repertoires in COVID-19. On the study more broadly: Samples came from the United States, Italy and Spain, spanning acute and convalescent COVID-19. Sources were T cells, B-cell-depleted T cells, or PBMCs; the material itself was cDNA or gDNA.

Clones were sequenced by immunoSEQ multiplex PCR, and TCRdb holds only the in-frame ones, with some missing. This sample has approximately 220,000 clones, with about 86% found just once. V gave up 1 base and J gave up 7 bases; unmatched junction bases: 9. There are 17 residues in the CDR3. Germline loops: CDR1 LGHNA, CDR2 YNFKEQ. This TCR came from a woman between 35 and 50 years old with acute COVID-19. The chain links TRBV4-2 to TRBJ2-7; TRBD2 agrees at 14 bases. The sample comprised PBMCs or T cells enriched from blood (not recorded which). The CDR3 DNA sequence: TGTGCCAGCAGCCAAGGACTAGCGGGAGGGAGGCGGGAAGAGCAGTACTTC. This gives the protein CASSQGLAGGRREEQYF.